Following are 31 T cell receptor beta chains from one sample sequenced in a study of blood T cell dynamics during melanoma immunotherapy. Sequenced by immunoSEQ multiplex PCR; TCRdb stores in-frame clones only, minus some. The sample consists of some 6,700 clones, around 84% of them appearing once. The time point denotes: week 3, after first cycle of checkpoint inhibitor. The starting material was blood, obtained from a patient treated with checkpoint blockade. Every receptor here comes from a human donor with melanoma. Some clones in this sample may be carry-over from other donors' samples.

This sequence joins TRBV10-3 and TRBJ1-2, with D tentatively TRBD1 (5 bases). The CDR3 totals 13 residues. V was trimmed by 5 bases and J by 8 bases, leaving 15 bases between them. Germline loops: CDR1 ENHRY, CDR2 SYGVKD. CDR3 sequence reads: CAISFRARDGYTF. DNA of the CDR3: TGTGCCATCAGTTTCAGGGCGAGGGACGGCTACACCTTC.

By its share, this clone is large. This sequence joins TRBV2 and TRBJ1-1; 7 nucleotides align to TRBD1. This CDR3 spans 15 amino acids. Per the germline V gene, CDR1 is SNHLY and CDR2 is FYNNEI. Germline trimming cut 6 bases from V and 2 bases from J; bases unmatched to any gene: 9. The CDR3: CASRRRQGGNTEAFF. CDR3 nucleotide sequence: TGTGCCAGCAGGCGCAGACAGGGCGGAAACACTGAAGCTTTCTTT.

The chain carries TRBV4-2 and TRBJ2-3; TRBD1 might be the D (5 bases). The CDR3 consists of 13 residues. Trimming shortened V by 5 bases and J by 4 bases, and 10 bases separated the two germline ends. CDR1 LGHNA and CDR2 YNFKEQ come from the germline V gene. The CDR3 nucleotides are TGTGCCAGCAGCACCCTAGGGGCAGATACGCAGTATTTT. This gives the protein CASSTLGADTQYF.

The rearrangement links TRBV5-5 to TRBJ1-6, with 9 nucleotides matching TRBD1. J lost 10 bases, V lost 4 bases, and 9 bases had no gene match. This CDR3 comprises 15 residues. Germline V lookup: CDR1 SGHKS, CDR2 YYEKEE (reference sequence). DNA of the CDR3: TGTGCCAGCAGCCTCCTGGGACAGGGAGGATCACCCCTCCACTTT. Protein sequence: CASSLLGQGGSPLHF.

A word on this clone: A read error may account for a junction end that differs from germline. The gene calls are TRBV7-9 and TRBJ2-3; D ambiguous. Germline assignment: CDR1 SEHNR and CDR2 FQNEAQ (reference sequence). The CDR3 sequence is 17 residues long. The CDR3 coding sequence is TGTGCCAGCCTTAACCCTTTCGCGCCCATTAGCAGAGATACGCAGTATTTT. Protein: CASLNPFAPISRDTQYF. Variable domain in full (rest from reference TRBV7-9 and TRBJ2-3): DTGVSQNPRHKITKRGQNVTFRCDPISEHNRLYWYRQTLGQGPEFLTYFQNEAQLEKSRLLSDRFSAERPKGSFSTLEIQRTEQGDSAMYLCASLNPFAPISRDTQYFGPGTRLTVL.

This clone was found a few times. This chain uses TRBV5-4 with TRBJ1-2; 9 bases map to TRBD1. The length of the CDR3 is 15 residues. V lost 0 bases to trimming and J lost 5 bases; unmatched junction nucleotides: 5. The germline V gene encodes CDR1 SGHNT and CDR2 YYREEE (reference sequence). CDR3 protein: CASSLETGGLYGYTF. In DNA, the CDR3 is TGTGCCAGCAGCTTGGAGACAGGGGGTTTATATGGCTACACCTTC.

The chain carries TRBV19 and TRBJ1-5, with D perhaps matching TRBD1 (6 bases). This CDR3 comprises 19 residues. V was shortened by 7 bases and J by 0 bases, with 25 bases between the two germline ends. Germline V CDR1 and CDR2: LNHDA, SQIVND (reference sequence). The CDR3 sequence is CASTTVQRGGSYSNQPQHF. CDR3 in DNA: TGTGCCAGTACCACTGTACAGAGGGGGGGGTCCTATAGCAATCAGCCCCAGCATTTT.

The chain combines TRBV19 with TRBJ2-5; 9 positions agree with TRBD1. CDR1 is LNHDA, CDR2 SQIVND, per germline (reference sequence). The CDR3 consists of 13 residues. V shed 6 bases, J shed 2 bases, and the junction held 1 base outside the gene matches. CDR3 in amino acids: CASRDRGQETQYF. The CDR3, as DNA: TGTGCCAGTAGGGACAGGGGACAAGAGACCCAGTACTTC.

The rearrangement links TRBV11-3 to TRBJ2-7; tentatively, D is TRBD1 (8 bases). This CDR3 contains 16 residues. Germline V CDR1 and CDR2: SGHNT, YENEEA. Between the trimmed V and J ends, which lost 1 base and 6 bases, there was a span of 19 bases. In DNA, the CDR3 is TGTGCCAGCAGCTTAGGATCACAGGGGGGGAAGTTCGAGCAGTACTTC. It is translated as CASSLGSQGGKFEQYF.

The V call is TRBV19, the J call TRBJ2-4; the match to TRBD1 covers 7 bases. The germline gives CDR1 LNHDA, CDR2 SQIVND (reference sequence). V was clipped by 4 bases and J by 5 bases; unmatched bases: 5. The CDR3 sequence is 14 residues long. CDR3: CASSTPGTENIQYF. The CDR3 DNA is TGTGCCAGTAGTACCCCCGGGACAGAAAACATTCAGTACTTC. Using reference TRBV19 and TRBJ2-4 for the parts outside the CDR3, the full variable domain is DGGITQSPKYLFRKEGQNVTLSCEQNLNHDAMYWYRQDPGQGLRLIYYSQIVNDFQKGDIAEGYSVSREKKESFPLTVTSAQKNPTAFYLCASSTPGTENIQYFGAGTRLSVL.

This rearrangement joins TRBV5-8 to TRBJ1-2; possibly TRBD1 for D (5 bases). Germline CDR1 SGHTS, CDR2 YDEGEE. There are 15 residues in the CDR3. V lost 1 base and J lost 4, with 14 bases in between. The CDR3 region has the DNA TGTGCCAGCAGCTTGAGGGCAGGGACCTTCTATGGCTACACCTTC. Its protein is CASSLRAGTFYGYTF.

This clone occurred once. The chain has TRBV7-9 and TRBJ2-3; D gene ambiguous. This CDR3 spans 13 amino acids. The V end was cut by 1 base, the J end by 1 base, with 3 bases between. Germline loops: CDR1 SEHNR, CDR2 FQNEAQ (reference sequence). The CDR3 nucleotides are TGTGCCAGCAGCTTAGTTGGCACAGATACGCAGTATTTT. Translated: CASSLVGTDTQYF.

This chain connects TRBV10-1 to TRBJ2-1; 12 bases line up with TRBD2. Germline CDR1 WNHNN, CDR2 SYGVQD (reference sequence). The CDR3 totals 15 residues. Trimming took 4 bases from V and 4 from J; bases not matched to a gene: 2. The CDR3 DNA reads as TGCGCCAGCAGTGTTGGACTAGCGGGGTACAATGAGCAGTTCTTC. It specifies CASSVGLAGYNEQFF.

This sequence joins TRBV5-1 and TRBJ1-1; D call uncertain. V was trimmed by 1 base and J by 0 bases, leaving 4 bases between them. The germline V gene encodes CDR1 SGHRS and CDR2 YFSETQ. The CDR3 is 13 residues long. As DNA, the CDR3 is TGCGCCAGCAGCTTGTCCATGAACACTGAAGCTTTCTTT. Translated, it gives CASSLSMNTEAFF.

The rearrangement uses TRBV7-2 and TRBJ2-5; no definite D call. The germline gives CDR1 SGHTA, CDR2 FQGNSA. Trimming cost V 4 bases and J 6 bases, with 9 bases left between them. The CDR3 sequence is 12 residues long. In nucleotides, the CDR3 is TGTGCCAGCAGCTCCACAGCCCAGACCCAGTACTTC. Protein product: CASSSTAQTQYF.

The rearrangement joins TRBV9 to TRBJ1-3; possibly TRBD1 for D (5 bases). Trimming removed 4 bases at V and 5 bases at J, with 19 bases between. CDR3 size: 16 residues. CDR1 SGDLS and CDR2 YYNGEE come from the germline V gene. The DNA of the CDR3 is TGTGCCAGCAGCCCGAACTGGTTGGGGGGGAGAAACACCATATATTTT. This gives the protein CASSPNWLGGRNTIYF.

The CDR3 sequence: CASSSLNYGYTF. The CDR3 DNA sequence: TGTGCCAGCAGCTCCCTAAACTATGGCTACACCTTC. The gene calls are TRBV5-4 and TRBJ1-2; D not resolved. CDR3 length equals 12 residues. Trimming left V 3 bases short and J 2 bases short, with 5 bases between. CDR1 SGHNT and CDR2 YYREEE come from the germline V gene (reference sequence).

This rearrangement joins TRBV30 to TRBJ1-5, with D unresolved. The CDR3 is made up of 14 amino acids. Germline V gene data show CDR1 as GTSNPN and CDR2 as SVGIG (reference sequence). Trimming left V 0 bases short and J 7 bases short, with 13 bases between. The CDR3: CAWSVGPGVQPQHF. CDR3 sequence (DNA): TGTGCCTGGAGTGTAGGTCCCGGGGTGCAGCCCCAGCATTTT.

This chain joins TRBV5-6 and TRBJ2-3; D possibly corresponds to TRBD2 (7 bases). The V and J ends lost 3 bases and 6 bases respectively, with 20 bases between them. CDR3 length: 16 amino acids. Looked up from germline, CDR1 is SGHDT and CDR2 is YYEEEE. CDR3 in amino acids: CASSSPGGAKADTQYF. The CDR3 bases are TGTGCCAGCAGCTCACCGGGGGGCGCCAAGGCGGATACGCAGTATTTT.

This chain connects TRBV5-6 to TRBJ2-4; D call uncertain. Germline CDR1 is SGHDT and CDR2 is YYEEEE. Trimming took off 4 bases at V and 9 bases at J, with 14 bases between the two ends. There are 13 residues in the CDR3. DNA of the CDR3: TGTGCCAGCAGCAGCTCCACCCGAGGCATTCAGTACTTC. This sequence encodes CASSSSTRGIQYF.

The J gene is TRBJ2-2, the V gene TRBV5-1; perhaps TRBD1 as D (5 bases). With 7 bases removed from V and 0 bases from J, the gap between germline ends came to 10 bases. This CDR3 has 14 residues. Germline V gene lookup returns CDR1 SGHRS and CDR2 YFSETQ. The CDR3 bases are TGCGCCAGCGGGGCGGTGCCGAACACCGGGGAGCTGTTTTTT. As protein: CASGAVPNTGELFF.

This clone was found a few times. The chain links TRBV7-9 to TRBJ2-7; D ambiguous. From germline, CDR1 is SEHNR and CDR2 FQNEAQ (reference sequence). The V end was cut by 4 bases, the J end by 7 bases, with 17 bases between. The CDR3 has 14 residues. The DNA for the CDR3 is TGTGCCAGCAGCTCCCTTGGGGTCAGCCCAGAGCAGTACTTC. Translating it yields CASSSLGVSPEQYF.

The CDR3 DNA reads TGTGCCAGTAGTATAGGGACAGCGAACACCGGGGAGCTGTTTTTT. It specifies CASSIGTANTGELFF. The chain carries TRBV19 and TRBJ2-2; tentatively, D is TRBD1 (6 bases). V lost 1 base, J lost 0 bases, and 6 bases lay in between. The germline V gene encodes CDR1 LNHDA and CDR2 SQIVND (reference sequence). The CDR3 length is 15 residues.

This chain joins TRBV9 and TRBJ2-5; D might be TRBD1 (6 bases). The end of the DNA fits TRBJ2-7 better, so the J call may be wrong. CDR3 size: 15 residues. The germline CDR1 and CDR2 sequences are SGDLS and YYNGEE. The CDR3 nucleotides read TGTGCCAGCAGCGTAACAGGGACCCTTTTCTACGAGCAGTACTTC. Its protein product is CASSVTGTLFYEQYF.

This rearrangement joins TRBV7-2 to TRBJ2-1, with D uncertain. The V end was cut by 1 base, the J end by 2 bases, with 3 bases between. Germline V gene sequence: CDR1 SGHTA, CDR2 FQGNSA. CDR3 length: 13 amino acids. As DNA, the CDR3 is TGTGCCAGCAGCTTAGGGACCTACAATGAGCAGTTCTTC. Protein product: CASSLGTYNEQFF.

CDR3 loop: CASRLTGAAAGELFF. CDR3 bases: TGTGCCAGCAGGTTGACAGGGGCCGCGGCCGGGGAGCTGTTTTTT. This rearrangement joins TRBV27 to TRBJ2-2, with 8 bases fitting TRBD1. This CDR3 is 15 amino acids long. CDR1 MNHEY and CDR2 SMNVEV come from the germline V gene (reference sequence). Losses at the gene ends were 6 bases for V and 6 bases for J; bases not matched to a gene: 9.

The chain carries TRBV6-5 and TRBJ1-1, with D possibly TRBD1 on 5 matching bases. Trimming pared 7 bases from V and 1 base from J, leaving 13 bases between. CDR3 length equals 14 residues. Germline V gives CDR1 MNHEY, CDR2 SVGAGI. The CDR3, as DNA: TGTGCCAGCATCAGGGTTTCGGGGAACACTGAAGCTTTCTTT. As protein: CASIRVSGNTEAFF.

This rearrangement joins TRBV5-1 to TRBJ2-5; perhaps D is TRBD1 or TRBD2 (5 bases each). This CDR3 has 15 amino acids. V was shortened by 1 base and J by 4 bases, with 14 bases between the two germline ends. Germline V gene sequence: CDR1 SGHRS, CDR2 YFSETQ. In DNA form, the CDR3 reads TGCGCCAGCAGCTTGCAATCAGGGACGGGAGAGACCCAGTACTTC. Residues: CASSLQSGTGETQYF.

This clone was seen only a few times. The gene calls are TRBV27 and TRBJ2-3, with D possibly TRBD1 on 6 matching bases. V gave up 6 bases and J gave up 7 bases, with 23 bases separating them. Germline CDR1 reads MNHEY; CDR2 reads SMNVEV (reference sequence). The CDR3 spans 16 residues. For the CDR3, the DNA is TGTGCCAGCAGCCTTGGACCAGGGGTACGCGCGAATACGCAGTATTTT. It codes for CASSLGPGVRANTQYF.

The chain couples TRBV6-6 to TRBJ2-2, with 8 bases identical to TRBD1. V was pared by 6 bases and J by 4 bases, with 4 bases of the junction left unmatched. In germline, CDR1 is MNHNY, CDR2 SVGAGI (reference sequence). The CDR3 extends over 14 amino acids. The CDR3 region has the DNA TGTGCCAGCAGCTGGGACAGGAGCACCGGGGAGCTGTTTTTT. As protein: CASSWDRSTGELFF.

The genes are TRBV18 and TRBJ1-5; D ambiguous. From germline, CDR1 is KGHSH and CDR2 LQKENI. Deletions cut 0 bases from V and 9 bases from J, with 9 bases between. This CDR3 has 13 amino acids. The CDR3 sequence: CASSPPGLMPQHF. For the CDR3, the DNA is TGTGCCAGCTCACCACCAGGGCTTATGCCCCAGCATTTT. Drawing the rest from reference TRBV18 and TRBJ1-5, the complete variable domain is NAGVMQNPRHLVRRRGQEARLRCSPMKGHSHVYWYRQLPEEGLKFMVYLQKENIIDESGMPKERFSAEFPKEGPSILRIQQVVRGDSAAYFCASSPPGLMPQHFGDGTRLSIL.